One and the same sample provided the 30 T cell receptor beta chains below, sequenced in a study of early T cells in non-severe SARS-CoV-2 infection. MiXCR, applied by TCRdb to the 5' RACE reads, yields one record per CDR3 protein. The sample yields about 92,000 distinct CDR3 sequences, around 15% seen once. Sequencing was carried out using whole blood. The receptors were sampled from an adult who was a healthcare worker with PCR-confirmed SARS-CoV-2 infection or an uninfected control (not recorded which).

This rearrangement joins TRBV6-1 to TRBJ2-3; 7 bases are a match to TRBD1. The V gene's germline CDR1 is MNHNS and CDR2 SASEGT. V lost 9 bases, J lost 0 bases, and 6 bases stayed unmatched. The CDR3 extends over 14 amino acids. This CDR3 reads CARRQGRSTDTQYF. The CDR3 bases are TGTGCCAGAAGACAGGGAAGGAGCACAGATACGCAGTATTTT.

This clonotype has ten or more counts. V gene TRBV6-1 combines with J gene TRBJ1-1; 9 nucleotides match TRBD1. The CDR3 spans 16 residues. Germline assignment: CDR1 MNHNS and CDR2 SASEGT. V shed 5 bases, J shed 1 base, and the junction held 8 bases outside the gene matches. In nucleotides, the CDR3 is TGTGCCAGCAGTAACATTCCGGGACAGGGGAACACTGAAGCTTTCTTT. Translated, it gives CASSNIPGQGNTEAFF.

The sample holds many counts of this clonotype. The rearrangement uses TRBV4-1 and TRBJ1-1, with 7 nucleotides matching TRBD1. This CDR3 spans 15 amino acids. Germline loops: CDR1 MGHRA, CDR2 YSYEKL. V gave up 4 bases and J gave up 0 bases; unmatched junction bases: 5. CDR3: CASSLTGEMNTEAFF. Here the CDR3 DNA reads TGCGCCAGCAGCCTAACAGGGGAGATGAACACTGAAGCTTTCTTT.

The chain carries TRBV29-1 and TRBJ1-1, with TRBD1 as a possible D gene (5 bases). The CDR3 sequence is 13 residues long. V shed 3 bases and J shed 3 bases, with 11 bases lying between them. Germline V gene sequence: CDR1 SQVTM, CDR2 ANQGSEA. CDR3 sequence: CSVDQGRDTEAFF. CDR3 DNA sequence: TGCAGCGTTGACCAGGGAAGGGACACTGAAGCTTTCTTT.

This clonotype has just a few counts. The chain joins TRBV7-2 to TRBJ2-1, with 11 nucleotides matching TRBD2. V lost 0 bases and J lost 6; bases outside the gene matches: 7. The CDR3 contains 17 residues. Per germline, CDR1 SGHTA and CDR2 FQGNSA. The CDR3 protein is CASSLAPLAGGLNEQFF. The CDR3 nucleotides are TGTGCCAGCAGCTTAGCCCCCCTAGCGGGGGGCCTCAATGAGCAGTTCTTC.

This clonotype has just a few counts. The rearrangement joins TRBV9 to TRBJ2-7; D gene uncertain. This CDR3 region has 14 residues. Trimming stripped 2 bases from V and 0 bases from J, with 9 bases between. Germline V gene sequence: CDR1 SGDLS, CDR2 YYNGEE. The CDR3 reads CASSVSTISYEQYF. The CDR3 bases are TGTGCCAGCAGCGTGTCGACAATCTCCTACGAGCAGTACTTC.

J is TRBJ1-1 and V is TRBV6-4, with TRBD1 matching 11 bases. The trim removed 6 bases at V and 10 bases at J, leaving 7 bases unmatched. The CDR3 spans 13 residues. Germline V lookup: CDR1 MRHNA, CDR2 SNTAGT. The CDR3 is CASSGQGAGRAFF. Written as DNA, the CDR3 is TGTGCCAGCAGCGGACAGGGGGCCGGACGAGCTTTCTTT.

Only a few counts were recorded for this clonotype. The CDR3 DNA is TGTGCCAGCAGATGGGCAGGGGCTAGCACAGATACGCAGTATTTT. This sequence encodes CASRWAGASTDTQYF. V usage is TRBV28 and J usage is TRBJ2-3; TRBD1 is a possible D gene (6 bases). This CDR3 has 15 amino acids. CDR1 and CDR2 (germline): MDHEN, SYDVKM. Trimming cost V 6 bases and J 0 bases, with 13 bases left between them.

This clonotype was observed many times. The rearrangement joins TRBV28 to TRBJ2-2; no clear D. Trimming left V 2 bases short and J 0 bases short, with 7 bases between. CDR1 is MDHEN, CDR2 SYDVKM, per germline. The CDR3 totals 15 residues. CDR3 in amino acids: CASSLDLSNTGELFF. CDR3 sequence (DNA): TGTGCCAGCAGTTTAGATCTGTCGAACACCGGGGAGCTGTTTTTT.

This clonotype showed up many times. The chain has TRBV24-1 and TRBJ2-3; D remains ambiguous. Germline lookup yields CDR1 KGHDR and CDR2 SFDVKD. The germline V and J ends were trimmed by 5 bases and 4 bases, with 12 bases remaining between them. The length of the CDR3 is 14 residues. This chain's CDR3 is CATSAFPLSDTQYF. The DNA for the CDR3 is TGTGCCACCAGTGCTTTTCCTTTATCAGATACGCAGTATTTT.

This clonotype was recorded a few times. This sequence joins TRBV5-6 and TRBJ1-3; D gene unclear. Between the trimmed V and J ends, which lost 2 bases and 0 bases, there was a span of 6 bases. In germline, CDR1 is SGHDT, CDR2 YYEEEE. This CDR3 is 14 amino acids long. In DNA, the CDR3 is TGTGCCAGCAGCTTCCGCTTCTCTGGAAACACCATATATTTT. This encodes CASSFRFSGNTIYF.

The chain recombines TRBV9 with TRBJ2-2; D might be TRBD1 (5 bases). V was cut by 1 base and J by 1 base, with 11 bases left in between. The CDR3 extends over 16 amino acids. CDR1 is SGDLS and CDR2 is YYNGEE in the germline V gene. CDR3 loop: CASSVSSGMNTGELFF. CDR3 coding DNA: TGTGCCAGCAGCGTAAGTTCAGGGATGAACACCGGGGAGCTGTTTTTT.

This clonotype was seen at least ten times. The chain employs TRBV7-6 and TRBJ1-5; D is undetermined. CDR3 size: 16 residues. Germline V lookup: CDR1 SGHVS, CDR2 FNYEAQ. V lost 5 bases and J lost 3, with 17 bases in between. As DNA, the CDR3 is TGTGCCAGCAGCCCCGATGCGGCAGGTGCCAATCAGCCCCAGCATTTT. Translating it yields CASSPDAAGANQPQHF.

The rearrangement joins TRBV29-1 to TRBJ1-2; no definite D call. This CDR3 has 14 amino acids. The germline CDR1 and CDR2 sequences are SQVTM and ANQGSEA. Deletions cut 0 bases from V and 4 bases from J, with 12 bases between. The CDR3 is CSVEDLVITYGYTF. The CDR3 DNA reads as TGCAGCGTTGAAGACTTAGTCATCACCTATGGCTACACCTTC.

V is TRBV28 and J is TRBJ2-7; 7 bases agree with TRBD1. Germline CDR1 and CDR2: MDHEN and SYDVKM. This CDR3 contains 14 residues. V lost 4 bases, J lost 6 bases, and 9 bases stayed unmatched. The CDR3 sequence: CASSWGQRWGEQYF. Here the CDR3 DNA reads TGTGCCAGCAGTTGGGGACAGAGATGGGGCGAGCAGTACTTC.

The chain has TRBV6-1 and TRBJ1-5; D possibly corresponds to TRBD1 (5 bases). The CDR3 length is 13 residues. CDR1 and CDR2 (germline): MNHNS, SASEGT. Trimming cost V 1 base and J 7 bases, with 8 bases left between them. CDR3: CASSEEGDQPQHF. The CDR3 bases are TGTGCCAGCAGTGAAGAAGGGGACCAGCCCCAGCATTTT.

This clonotype was detected only a few times. The chain is built from TRBV19 and TRBJ2-2, with D unresolved. CDR3 length equals 12 residues. Germline assignment: CDR1 LNHDA and CDR2 SQIVND (reference sequence). Trimming shortened V by 9 bases and J by 4 bases, and 9 bases separated the two germline ends. DNA for the CDR3: TGTGCCAGCCTTACCGGCACCGGGGAGCTGTTTTTT. Translation: CASLTGTGELFF.

V is TRBV24-1 and J is TRBJ1-2; D ambiguous. With 9 bases removed from V and 1 base from J, the gap between germline ends came to 17 bases. Germline-derived CDR1 and CDR2 are KGHDR and SFDVKD. The CDR3 is made up of 15 amino acids. In nucleotides, the CDR3 is TGTGCCACCTACGGGCGGCGGGCCGATAACTATGGCTACACCTTC. It is translated as CATYGRRADNYGYTF.

The V call is TRBV7-9, the J call TRBJ2-7, with D possibly being TRBD1 (6 bases). Trimming cost V 5 bases and J 9 bases, with 17 bases left between them. Germline-derived CDR1 and CDR2 are SEHNR and FQNEAQ (reference sequence). The CDR3 has 13 residues. The DNA for the CDR3 is TGTGCCAGCAGCCCTCGACAGGATGGGAGGCAGTACTTC. Translating gives CASSPRQDGRQYF.

This clonotype has at least ten counts. This chain links TRBV10-3 with TRBJ2-7; D is undetermined. Germline CDR1 reads ENHRY; CDR2 reads SYGVKD. The CDR3 has 12 amino acids. V dropped 4 bases and J dropped 4 bases, with 8 bases sitting between them. The CDR3 DNA sequence: TGTGCCATCAGTGGAACAGCGTACGAGCAGTACTTC. Translated, it gives CAISGTAYEQYF.

Concerning this clonotype: Compared with germline, one end of the junction differs, possibly owing to a read error. The chain has TRBV28 and TRBJ2-7, with D tentatively TRBD1 (6 bases). Germline CDR1 is MDHEN and CDR2 is SYDVKM. This CDR3 spans 14 amino acids. The CDR3: CAIVQGRASDEQYF. CDR3 DNA: TGTGCCATCGTACAGGGAAGGGCCTCCGACGAGCAGTACTTC.

This clonotype was seen a handful of times. The rearrangement joins TRBV6-5 to TRBJ1-3; D gene uncertain. Between the trimmed V and J ends, which lost 2 bases and 2 bases, there was a span of 7 bases. The CDR3 runs 14 residues. Germline V gene sequence: CDR1 MNHEY, CDR2 SVGAGI. The CDR3 spells CASSYGETGNTIYF. Here the CDR3 DNA reads TGTGCCAGCAGTTACGGGGAAACTGGAAACACCATATATTTT.

In this sample, this clonotype turned up once. The V and J genes are TRBV29-1 and TRBJ2-4; D gene unclear. The CDR3 contains 13 residues. The germline V and J ends were trimmed by 4 bases and 3 bases, with 10 bases remaining between them. The V gene's germline CDR1 is SQVTM and CDR2 ANQGSEA. CDR3: CSVVEPGKNIQYF. In DNA form, the CDR3 reads TGCAGCGTTGTAGAACCTGGCAAAAACATTCAGTACTTC. The whole variable domain, remainder taken from reference TRBV29-1 and TRBJ2-4, is SAVISQKPSRDICQRGTSLTIQCQVDSQVTMMFWYRQQPGQSLTLIATANQGSEATYESGFVIDKFPISRPNLTFSTLTVSNMSPEDSSIYLCSVVEPGKNIQYFGAGTRLSVL.

Only a few counts were recorded for this clonotype. This rearrangement joins TRBV6-6 to TRBJ1-6; TRBD1 might be the D (6 bases). The CDR3 loop spans 17 amino acids. Trimming cost V 2 bases and J 7 bases, with 18 bases left between them. Germline loops: CDR1 MNHNY, CDR2 SVGAGI (reference sequence). CDR3 in DNA: TGTGCCAGCAGTTACGGGGTTCCTCGGGGGCGGAATTCACCCCTCCACTTT. Translation gives CASSYGVPRGRNSPLHF.

This clonotype was found a few times. The chain links TRBV24-1 to TRBJ2-2; D call uncertain. The CDR3 is made up of 12 amino acids. V lost 8 bases, J lost 1 base, and 4 bases lay in between. CDR1 is KGHDR, CDR2 SFDVKD, per germline. The CDR3 region has the DNA TGTGCCACCAATGGGAACACCGGGGAGCTGTTTTTT. This encodes CATNGNTGELFF.

This clonotype appeared many times. This rearrangement joins TRBV30 to TRBJ2-2; D may be TRBD2 (6 bases). CDR1 and CDR2 (germline): GTSNPN, SVGIG (reference sequence). The V end lost 0 bases, the J end lost 1 base, and 9 bases lay between the germline ends. This CDR3 contains 15 residues. The CDR3 protein is CAWSVGGVNTGELFF. The CDR3 DNA reads as TGTGCCTGGAGTGTGGGGGGAGTGAACACCGGGGAGCTGTTTTTT.

This clonotype showed up just a few times. DNA of the CDR3: TGTGCCAGCAGTGGGCAGACGGTTGAAGCTTTCTTT. The encoded protein is CASSGQTVEAFF. This chain links TRBV6-1 with TRBJ1-1; D not resolved. The V and J ends lost 4 bases and 7 bases respectively, with 10 bases between them. This CDR3 region has 12 residues. CDR1 is MNHNS and CDR2 is SASEGT in the germline V gene.

The genes are TRBV19 and TRBJ2-7; TRBD2 matches 10 bases. The CDR3 has 18 residues. Germline trimming cut 4 bases from V and 0 bases from J; bases unmatched to any gene: 12. Germline lookup yields CDR1 LNHDA and CDR2 SQIVND (reference sequence). The CDR3 DNA sequence: TGTGCCAGTAGTACTCCTCGATTAGCGGGGGGATCCTCCTACGAGCAGTACTTC. Translating it yields CASSTPRLAGGSSYEQYF.

V gene TRBV18 combines with J gene TRBJ1-2, with a possible D match to TRBD1 (6 bases). This CDR3 has 14 residues. Trimming shortened V by 1 base and J by 8 bases, and 14 bases separated the two germline ends. Germline CDR1 KGHSH, CDR2 LQKENI. The DNA for the CDR3 is TGTGCCAGCTCACCACAGGCGCCGGGGGCCGGCTACACCTTC. Its translation is CASSPQAPGAGYTF.

The chain joins TRBV6-6 to TRBJ2-5; D is ambiguous. Germline loops: CDR1 MNHNY, CDR2 SVGAGI (reference sequence). The V end lost 2 bases, the J end lost 5 bases, and 3 bases lay between the germline ends. The CDR3 consists of 11 residues. CDR3 region: CASSYVETQYF. DNA for the CDR3: TGTGCCAGCAGTTACGTGGAGACCCAGTACTTC.